Shown below are 9 T cell receptor beta chains from a single sample sequenced in a study of beta chain features in type 1 diabetes. As every portion of the isolated RNA was reverse transcribed, the sequencing read expressed TCRB transcripts. Clones were sequenced by immunoSEQ multiplex PCR, and TCRdb holds only the in-frame ones, with some missing. This table has about 340,000 clones, roughly 8% appearing once. Sequenced input: central memory CD4+ T cells from blood. Receptors were obtained from a woman aged 18-35 years in good health.

This clone was seen a few times. The V and J genes are TRBV29-1 and TRBJ2-1; TRBD2 is a possible D gene (5 bases). This CDR3 comprises 15 residues. CDR1 and CDR2 from the germline V gene are SQVTM and ANQGSEA. V gave up 7 bases and J gave up 0 bases, with 16 bases separating them. CDR3 amino acids: CSAVRGSSSYNEQFF. The CDR3 nucleotides read TGCAGCGCCGTCCGGGGAAGTTCCTCCTACAATGAGCAGTTCTTC.

The V and J genes are TRBV7-2 and TRBJ2-3; D unclear. The V gene's germline CDR1 is SGHTA and CDR2 FQGNSA. The CDR3 loop spans 16 amino acids. Trimming shortened V by 5 bases and J by 2 bases, and 17 bases separated the two germline ends. The CDR3 DNA follows: TGTGCCAGCAGCCTGTCCTTAGGCTCCCACACAGATACGCAGTATTTT. It specifies CASSLSLGSHTDTQYF.

The gene calls are TRBV5-1 and TRBJ2-5; D is uncertain. This CDR3 region has 15 residues. V gave up 5 bases and J gave up 4 bases, with 18 bases separating them. Germline V gene data show CDR1 as SGHRS and CDR2 as YFSETQ. CDR3 nucleotide sequence: TGCGCCAGCAGGTCGATAGGACCGGTTGTAGAGACCCAGTACTTC. Protein sequence: CASRSIGPVVETQYF.

This clone turned up a few times. V usage is TRBV2 and J usage is TRBJ2-2, with D perhaps matching TRBD1 or TRBD2 (6 bases each). V shed 5 bases and J shed 6 bases, with 10 bases lying between them. Germline V gene sequence: CDR1 SNHLY, CDR2 FYNNEI. The CDR3 runs 13 residues. CDR3 residues: CASSFRGAGELFF. CDR3 in DNA: TGTGCCAGCAGTTTTAGGGGGGCCGGGGAGCTGTTTTTT.

This clone was found a few times. The chain couples TRBV9 to TRBJ1-5; D is unclear. V lost 0 bases, J lost 5 bases, and 12 bases lay in between. Germline CDR1 is SGDLS and CDR2 is YYNGEE. This CDR3 region has 15 residues. The CDR3: CASSVAGTSDQPQHF. CDR3 sequence (DNA): TGTGCCAGCAGCGTAGCCGGAACTTCGGATCAGCCCCAGCATTTT.

This clone was seen a handful of times. The chain couples TRBV5-4 to TRBJ2-5; 9 bases map to TRBD1. V lost 0 bases, J lost 5 bases, and 8 bases stayed unmatched. The CDR3 contains 16 residues. CDR1 and CDR2 from the germline V gene are SGHNT and YYREEE (reference sequence). The CDR3 here is CASSLVTGGGWETQYF. The DNA for the CDR3 is TGTGCCAGCAGCTTGGTAACAGGGGGCGGGTGGGAGACCCAGTACTTC.

DNA for the CDR3: TGCGCCAGCAGCTTGTGGGCTGGTGGCAATGAGCAGTTCTTC. Protein: CASSLWAGGNEQFF. This chain connects TRBV5-1 to TRBJ2-1; D unclear. The CDR3 loop spans 14 amino acids. The germline V and J ends were trimmed by 1 base and 6 bases, with 11 bases remaining between them. The V gene's germline CDR1 is SGHRS and CDR2 YFSETQ.

This clone showed up just a few times. The chain uses TRBV7-9 and TRBJ1-1; D unresolved. The V end lost 1 base, the J end lost 0 bases, and 6 bases lay between the germline ends. CDR3 length: 14 residues. The germline gives CDR1 SEHNR, CDR2 FQNEAQ (reference sequence). CDR3 bases: TGTGCCAGCAGCTTAGATCGCATGAACACTGAAGCTTTCTTT. This sequence encodes CASSLDRMNTEAFF.

Points on this clone: The same CDR3 also results from other DNA sequences found in this sample. The chain links TRBV19 to TRBJ2-7; tentative D call: TRBD2 (6 bases). This CDR3 is built from 13 residues. Germline lookup yields CDR1 LNHDA and CDR2 SQIVND (reference sequence). Trimming removed 3 bases from V and 3 bases from J, with 9 bases in between. The CDR3 loop is CASSIPGSYEQYF. The CDR3 region has the DNA TGTGCCAGTAGTATCCCCGGGAGCTACGAGCAGTACTTC.